The 13 T cell receptor beta chains below all came from one sample that was sequenced in a study of blood T cell repertoires in COVID-19. Sequenced by immunoSEQ multiplex PCR; TCRdb stores in-frame clones only, minus some. The data hold around 250,000 clones, with roughly 90% observed a single time. The specimen sequenced was PBMCs or T cells enriched from blood (not recorded which). The source is a man aged 35 to 55 who had been exposed to COVID-19.

This rearrangement joins TRBV30 to TRBJ1-5; a weak D match, TRBD1 (6 bases). Per germline, CDR1 GTSNPN and CDR2 SVGIG (reference sequence). V was cut by 1 base and J by 1 base, with 17 bases left in between. The CDR3 sequence is 17 residues long. CDR3 bases: TGTGCCTGGAGTGACCCCGCCGGGACAACAAGCAATCAGCCCCAGCATTTT. Protein: CAWSDPAGTTSNQPQHF.

Comments on this clone: The identical CDR3 is also encoded by other nucleotide sequences in the sample. The chain is built from TRBV11-2 and TRBJ1-1, with D perhaps matching TRBD1 (6 bases). The CDR3 covers 13 residues. The V end was cut by 5 bases, the J end by 2 bases, with 9 bases between. CDR1 SGHAT and CDR2 FQNNGV come from the germline V gene. The chain's CDR3 is CASSPGHNTEAFF. CDR3 bases: TGTGCCAGCAGCCCGGGACACAACACTGAAGCTTTCTTT.

V and J are TRBV28 and TRBJ2-7, with a possible D match to TRBD1 (6 bases). This CDR3 has 15 amino acids. CDR1 is MDHEN, CDR2 SYDVKM, per germline. V dropped 3 bases and J dropped 5 bases, with 17 bases sitting between them. CDR3 DNA sequence: TGTGCCAGCAGTTTTCGACCGGACAGCTTCCACGAGCAGTACTTC. This encodes CASSFRPDSFHEQYF.

The V gene is TRBV24-1, the J gene TRBJ1-2, with D hard to call. The length of the CDR3 is 12 residues. Germline values: CDR1 KGHDR, CDR2 SFDVKD. The ends were cut back, 4 bases at V and 5 bases at J, with 7 bases in the middle. CDR3 protein: CATSDPVYGYTF. CDR3 in DNA: TGTGCCACCAGTGACCCAGTATATGGCTACACCTTC.

Only one count was recorded for this clone. J is TRBJ1-4 and V is TRBV27, with 8 bases matching TRBD1. The V and J ends lost 1 base and 6 bases, in that order; junction bases with no gene match: 4. This CDR3 has 15 residues. Germline V gene data show CDR1 as MNHEY and CDR2 as SMNVEV (reference sequence). CDR3 region: CASSLYPDRDEKLFF. For the CDR3, the DNA is TGTGCCAGCAGTTTATATCCGGACAGGGATGAAAAACTGTTTTTT.

The V gene is TRBV28, the J gene TRBJ1-2; D is perhaps TRBD1 (5 bases). The ends were cut back, 8 bases at V and 6 bases at J, with 16 bases in the middle. The CDR3 has 13 residues. Germline CDR1 and CDR2: MDHEN and SYDVKM. The CDR3 protein is CASGTGDGNGYTF. As DNA, the CDR3 is TGTGCCAGCGGGACGGGAGATGGTAATGGCTACACCTTC.

The chain carries TRBV27 and TRBJ1-6; the match to TRBD1 covers 7 bases. The CDR3 loop spans 16 amino acids. The germline V gene encodes CDR1 MNHEY and CDR2 SMNVEV (reference sequence). The J segment lost 7 bases and the V segment lost 6 bases, leaving 12 bases of the junction unmatched. The CDR3 here is CASRKETGQINSPLHF. The CDR3 coding sequence is TGTGCCAGCAGGAAGGAAACGGGACAGATCAATTCACCCCTCCACTTT.

The V gene is TRBV3-1 (or the pseudogene TRBV3-2), the J gene TRBJ1-6; D remains unclear. This CDR3 has 14 residues. V dropped 0 bases and J dropped 8 bases, with 8 bases sitting between them. Germline V lookup: CDR1 LGHDT, CDR2 YNNKEL (reference sequence). Here the CDR3 reads CASSQELTDSPLHF. The DNA of the CDR3 is TGTGCCAGCAGCCAAGAACTAACGGATTCACCCCTCCACTTT.

This chain connects TRBV27 to TRBJ2-7; 11 bases align to TRBD2. CDR3 length: 15 residues. The V gene end was trimmed by 5 bases and the J gene end by 1 base; junction bases not matched to a gene: 4. Looked up from germline, CDR1 is MNHEY and CDR2 is SMNVEV (reference sequence). Written as DNA, the CDR3 is TGTGCCAGCAGTCTAACTAGCGGGAGTTCCTACGAGCAGTACTTC. This gives the protein CASSLTSGSSYEQYF.

This chain connects TRBV5-1 to TRBJ1-2; no firm D call. Deletions cut 5 bases from V and 4 bases from J, with 12 bases between. This CDR3 contains 13 residues. Looked up from germline, CDR1 is SGHRS and CDR2 is YFSETQ. The CDR3 protein is CASRDAGFYGYTF. In DNA form, the CDR3 reads TGCGCCAGCAGAGATGCAGGTTTCTATGGCTACACCTTC.

The V call is TRBV7-9, the J call TRBJ1-2, with D maybe TRBD1 (6 bases). Germline loops: CDR1 SEHNR, CDR2 FQNEAQ (reference sequence). V lost 5 bases and J lost 2, with 18 bases in between. CDR3 length: 16 amino acids. This chain's CDR3 is CASSNQGRGLNYGYTF. The CDR3 DNA is TGTGCCAGCAGCAACCAAGGCAGGGGCTTAAACTATGGCTACACCTTC. The complete variable domain, with remaining parts taken from reference TRBV7-9 and TRBJ1-2, reads DTGVSQNPRHKITKRGQNVTFRCDPISEHNRLYWYRQTLGQGPEFLTYFQNEAQLEKSRLLSDRFSAERPKGSFSTLEIQRTEQGDSAMYLCASSNQGRGLNYGYTFGSGTRLTVV.

V and J are TRBV3-1 (or the pseudogene TRBV3-2) and TRBJ2-2, with TRBD2 matching over 8 bases. The trim removed 8 bases at V and 5 bases at J, leaving 10 bases unmatched. Germline V gives CDR1 LGHDT, CDR2 YNNKEL (reference sequence). This CDR3 is 15 amino acids long. This chain's CDR3 is CASQEIAGLTGELFF. CDR3 bases: TGTGCCAGCCAGGAAATAGCGGGACTTACCGGGGAGCTGTTTTTT.

The chain recombines TRBV7-2 with TRBJ1-1; D is unclear. CDR3 length: 14 amino acids. The germline V gene encodes CDR1 SGHTA and CDR2 FQGNSA. V lost 4 bases and J lost 0, with 9 bases in between. This CDR3 is CASSSSTVNTEAFF. In DNA, the CDR3 is TGTGCCAGCAGCTCATCCACTGTGAACACTGAAGCTTTCTTT. The full variable domain, in which reference TRBV7-2 and TRBJ1-1 provide the parts outside the CDR3, is GAGVSQSPSNKVTEKGKDVELRCDPISGHTALYWYRQSLGQGLEFLIYFQGNSAPDKSGLPSDRFSAERTGGSVSTLTIQRTQQEDSAVYLCASSSSTVNTEAFFGQGTRLTVV.